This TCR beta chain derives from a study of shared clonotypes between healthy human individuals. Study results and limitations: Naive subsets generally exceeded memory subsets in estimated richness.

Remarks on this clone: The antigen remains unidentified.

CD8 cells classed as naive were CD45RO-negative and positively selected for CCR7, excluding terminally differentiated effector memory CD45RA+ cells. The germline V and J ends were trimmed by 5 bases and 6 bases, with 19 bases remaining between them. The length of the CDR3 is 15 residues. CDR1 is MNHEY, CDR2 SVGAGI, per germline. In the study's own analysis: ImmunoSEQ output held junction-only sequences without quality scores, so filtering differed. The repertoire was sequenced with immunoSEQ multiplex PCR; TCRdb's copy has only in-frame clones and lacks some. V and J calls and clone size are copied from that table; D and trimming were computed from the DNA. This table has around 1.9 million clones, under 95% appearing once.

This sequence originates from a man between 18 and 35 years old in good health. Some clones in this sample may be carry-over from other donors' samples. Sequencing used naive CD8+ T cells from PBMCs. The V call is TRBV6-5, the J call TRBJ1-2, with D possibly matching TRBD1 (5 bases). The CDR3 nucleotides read TGTGCCAGCAGTCTCCTTTCTCCCAGGGCCGATGGCTACACCTTC. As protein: CASSLLSPRADGYTF.